Following are 10 T cell receptor beta chains from one sample sequenced in a study of glioma-infiltrating T cells. Using RNA template, CDR3s of TCR alpha and beta were amplified with iRepertoire arm-PCR. TCRdb ran MiXCR on the multiplex PCR reads and lists one entry per CDR3 protein. The sample shows around 190,000 distinct CDR3 sequences, under 55% of them seen only once. The sample taken for sequencing was glioma tissue, nonneoplastic brain tissue, or PBMCs (not recorded which). These receptors all stem from a human donor with low-grade glioma or glioblastoma, undergoing nonglioma brain surgery, or in good health (not recorded which).

For this clonotype: Since a much larger clone is just one base distant, this may be a read error. This sequence joins TRBV7-2 and TRBJ2-3; D call uncertain. The germline V gene encodes CDR1 SGHTA and CDR2 FQGNSA. The CDR3 runs to 15 residues. The CDR3 DNA reads TGTGCCAGCAGCTTGTACACGGAAAACACAGATAAGCAGTATTTT. As protein: CASSLYTENTDKQYF.

This clonotype has a handful of counts. The chain recombines TRBV20-1 with TRBJ2-3; no firm D call. There are 11 residues in the CDR3. V was cut by 2 bases and J by 13 bases, with 13 bases left in between. Germline V gene sequence: CDR1 DFQATT, CDR2 SNEGSKA (reference sequence). CDR3 region: CSARYEEFKYF. The DNA for the CDR3 is TGCAGTGCTAGATACGAGGAGTTCAAGTATTTT.

This clonotype was recorded once. A read error is possible here, since a much larger clone lies one base away. The chain has TRBV15 and TRBJ2-1; a weak D match, TRBD1 (5 bases). Deletions cut 4 bases from V and 5 bases from J, with 12 bases between. CDR3 length: 14 residues. CDR1 and CDR2 (germline): LNHNV, YYDKDF (reference sequence). CDR3 nucleotides: TGTGCCACCAGCACCAGGGTCTGGAACAATGAGCAGTTCTTC. Translated, it gives CATSTRVWNNEQFF. The variable domain in full, completed from reference TRBV15 and TRBJ2-1, reads DAMVIQNPRYQVTQFGKPVTLSCSQTLNHNVMYWYQQKSSQAPKLLFHYYDKDFNNEADTPDNFQSRRPNTSFCFLDIRSPGLGDTAMYLCATSTRVWNNEQFFGPGTRLTVL.

The table lists this clonotype with many counts. At one end the junction does not follow the germline gene, possibly because of a read error. This chain joins TRBV7-9 and TRBJ1-5; no definite D call. Germline V lookup: CDR1 SEHNR, CDR2 FQNEAQ (reference sequence). The CDR3 spans 14 residues. CDR3 region: CASSLEGSNQPQHF. Written as DNA, the CDR3 is TGCGCCAGCAGCTTGGAGGGTAGCAATCAGCCCCAGCATTTT. The whole variable domain, remainder taken from reference TRBV7-9 and TRBJ1-5, is DTGVSQNPRHKITKRGQNVTFRCDPISEHNRLYWYRQTLGQGPEFLTYFQNEAQLEKSRLLSDRFSAERPKGSFSTLEIQRTEQGDSAMYLCASSLEGSNQPQHFGDGTRLSIL.

This clonotype appeared many times. The chain couples TRBV10-3 to TRBJ2-7, with D possibly TRBD2 on 5 matching bases. V was trimmed by 2 bases and J by 0 bases, leaving 8 bases between them. The germline gives CDR1 ENHRY, CDR2 SYGVKD. The CDR3 contains 14 residues. The CDR3 coding sequence is TGTGCCATCAGTGAGCGGGATATCTCCTACGAGCAGTACTTC. It yields the protein CAISERDISYEQYF.

This clonotype was observed a few times. J is TRBJ2-1 and V is TRBV19; a weak D match, TRBD1 (5 bases). Germline CDR1 reads LNHDA; CDR2 reads SQIVND (reference sequence). CDR3 length equals 13 residues. The germline V and J ends were trimmed by 7 bases and 2 bases, with 9 bases remaining between them. Written as DNA, the CDR3 is TGTGCCAGTAACCAGGGCACCTACAATGAGCAGTTCTTC. Its protein is CASNQGTYNEQFF. Together with reference TRBV19 and TRBJ2-1, the CDR3 gives the full variable domain: DGGITQSPKYLFRKEGQNVTLSCEQNLNHDAMYWYRQDPGQGLRLIYYSQIVNDFQKGDIAEGYSVSREKKESFPLTVTSAQKNPTAFYLCASNQGTYNEQFFGPGTRLTVL.

This clonotype was counted ten times or more. The chain combines TRBV3-1 with TRBJ2-3; unclear D gene. The V end was cut by 10 bases, the J end by 4 bases, with 9 bases between. CDR1 and CDR2 from the germline V gene are LGHDT and YNNKEL (reference sequence). This CDR3 has 11 amino acids. For the CDR3, the DNA is TGTGCCACCCGCGGCGCAGATACGCAGTATTTT. Translating it yields CATRGADTQYF.

The sample holds a few counts of this clonotype. J is TRBJ2-1 and V is TRBV19; the match to TRBD2 covers 11 bases. CDR1 and CDR2 from the germline V gene are LNHDA and SQIVND (reference sequence). J was trimmed by 6 bases and V by 4 bases; bases with no gene match: 11. The CDR3 sequence is 17 residues long. The CDR3, as DNA: TGTGCCAGTAGTAGACTAGCGGGACCGCTTAAAGGCAATGAGCAGTTCTTC. This codes for CASSRLAGPLKGNEQFF.

Details on this clonotype: With a much larger clone just one base away, this may be a read error. This chain uses TRBV15 with TRBJ2-7, with 9 bases matching TRBD2. The germline V gene encodes CDR1 LNHNV and CDR2 YYDKDF (reference sequence). This CDR3 comprises 15 residues. The CDR3 loop reads CATRREREAFHEQYF. For the CDR3, the DNA is TGTGCCACCAGGAGAGAGCGGGAGGCCTTCCACGAGCAGTACTTC.

This clonotype was detected only once. A much larger clone sits a single nucleotide away, making a read error possible. The chain combines TRBV12-3 or TRBV12-4 with TRBJ1-1; D is possibly TRBD1 (6 bases). The V end was cut by 3 bases, the J end by 7 bases, with 15 bases between. CDR3 length: 14 residues. Here the CDR3 reads CASSFGGGVGEAFF. In nucleotides, the CDR3 is TGTGCCAGCAGTTTCGGAGGGGGGGTAGGTGAAGCTTTCTTT.